The present T cell receptor (beta chain) was sequenced within a study of CD4 T cells in relation to SARS-CoV-2 and coronaviruses. Produced via immunoSEQ multiplex PCR; TCRdb's table is partial and in-frame only. The sample lists about 21,000 clones, around 80% occurring once. Unexposed donor CD4+ T cells date from about 2010-2019, before the COVID-19 pandemic. CD4+ T cells were isolated from the cells after about 11 days of culture. This CDR3 contains 15 residues. V lost 8 bases and J 1 base, leaving 14 bases between the germline ends. Germline CDR1 SNHLY, CDR2 FYNNEI. With regard to this clone: Antigen: not known.

This clonotype originated in a human donor in good health. The rearrangement uses TRBV2 and TRBJ2-2, with D perhaps matching TRBD2 (6 bases). Material: CD4+ T cells from PBMCs, cultured in vitro. CDR3 nucleotides: TGTGCCAGCGTGCCGGACTACCTGAACACCGGGGAGCTGTTTTTT. Its translation is CASVPDYLNTGELFF.